This TCR beta chain was recorded in a study of blood T cell repertoires in COVID-19. Per the germline V gene, CDR1 is MNHNS and CDR2 is SASEGT. The V gene lost 3 bases and the J gene lost 8 bases, with 19 bases spanning the gap. CDR3 length equals 15 residues. The data were produced by immunoSEQ multiplex PCR, yet TCRdb's version contains in-frame clones alone and is incomplete. The sample holds some 190,000 clones; 65% to 80% are singletons and the top ten take around 16%. This TCR derives from a woman aged 50 to 65 with acute COVID-19. The V call is TRBV6-1, the J call TRBJ1-2; D gene unclear. Sample: PBMCs or T cells enriched from blood (not recorded which). CDR3: CASSDDGTNYEGYTF. DNA for the CDR3: TGTGCCAGCAGTGACGACGGAACGAACTATGAGGGCTACACCTTC.